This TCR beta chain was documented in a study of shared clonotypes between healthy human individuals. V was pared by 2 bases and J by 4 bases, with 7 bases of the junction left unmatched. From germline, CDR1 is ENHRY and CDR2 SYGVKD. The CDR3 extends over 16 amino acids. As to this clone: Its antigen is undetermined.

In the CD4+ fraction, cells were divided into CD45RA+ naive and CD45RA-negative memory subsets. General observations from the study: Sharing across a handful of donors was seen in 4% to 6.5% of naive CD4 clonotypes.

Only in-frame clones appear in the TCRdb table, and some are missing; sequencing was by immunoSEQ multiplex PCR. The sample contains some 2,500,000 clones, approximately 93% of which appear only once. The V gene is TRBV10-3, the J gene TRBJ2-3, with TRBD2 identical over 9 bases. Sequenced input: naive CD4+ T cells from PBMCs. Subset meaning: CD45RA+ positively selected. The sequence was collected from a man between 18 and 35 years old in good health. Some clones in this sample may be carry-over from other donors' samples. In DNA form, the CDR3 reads TGTGCCATCAGTGAGGTCTTAGCGGGAGTGGCAGATACGCAGTATTTT. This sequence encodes CAISEVLAGVADTQYF.